These T cell receptor beta chains were read from a single sample in a study of blood T cell repertoires in COVID-19. Generated by immunoSEQ multiplex PCR, the TCRdb table keeps only in-frame clones and is missing some. The data contain 98,000 or so clones, 89% of them singletons. Source material: peripheral blood. These receptors were obtained from a man aged 55-75 years with COVID-19, enrolled during active disease. Each CDR3 is given with its conserved first and last residue. The order of the fields is V gene, J gene, clone size, CDR3 length, D gene, CDR3 protein, CDR3 DNA. D genes are given only for firm matches. Clone size is not always given. Where it is, it says once, few, many or a class for expanded clones.

V: TRBV5-5
J: TRBJ2-1
size: once
length: 16
D: TRBD2
CDR3: CASSGLAGLTYNEQFF
DNA: TGTGCCAGCAGCGGCCTAGCGGGATTGACCTACAATGAGCAGTTCTTC

V: TRBV7-9
J: TRBJ2-7
size: NA
length: 14
D: TRBD2
CDR3: CASSLLAGTYEQYF
DNA: TGTGCCAGCAGCTTATTAGCGGGGACCTACGAGCAGTACTTC

V: TRBV6-5
J: TRBJ1-2
size: NA
length: 14
D: TRBD1
CDR3: CASSYGQGSYGYTF
DNA: TGTGCCAGCAGTTACGGACAGGGGAGCTATGGCTACACCTTC

V: TRBV18
J: TRBJ1-1
size: NA
length: 14
D: NA
CDR3: CASSVIPGNTEAFF
DNA: TGTGCCAGCTCCGTAATTCCGGGGAACACTGAAGCTTTCTTT

V: TRBV21-1
J: TRBJ1-2
size: NA
length: 18
D: NA
CDR3: CASSGLTEVRPVNYGYTF
DNA: TGTGCCAGCAGCGGACTGACGGAAGTTCGGCCCGTTAACTATGGCTACACCTTC

V: TRBV30
J: TRBJ1-4
size: NA
length: 15
D: NA
CDR3: CAWSPGTSFNEKLFF
DNA: TGTGCCTGGAGCCCCGGGACAAGTTTTAATGAAAAACTGTTTTTT

V: TRBV20-1
J: TRBJ1-4
size: NA
length: 15
D: NA
CDR3: CSASTHDQFREKLFF
DNA: TGCAGTGCTAGTACCCACGACCAATTCAGGGAAAAACTGTTTTTT

V: TRBV9
J: TRBJ1-3
size: once
length: 14
D: NA
CDR3: CASSVGSSGNTIYF
DNA: TGTGCCAGCAGCGTAGGGAGCTCTGGAAACACCATATATTTT

V: TRBV4-1
J: TRBJ2-7
size: NA
length: 14
D: NA
CDR3: CATGPATGPYEQYF
DNA: TGCGCCACGGGACCCGCGACAGGCCCCTACGAGCAGTACTTC

V: TRBV7-6
J: TRBJ2-6
size: NA
length: 15
D: NA
CDR3: CASSLERVGANVLTF
DNA: TGTGCCAGCAGCTTAGAAAGAGTTGGGGCCAACGTCCTGACTTTC

V: TRBV28
J: TRBJ2-4
size: NA
length: 14
D: TRBD1
CDR3: CASSFVGQGNIQYF
DNA: TGTGCCAGCAGTTTTGTAGGACAGGGAAACATTCAGTACTTC

V: TRBV5-6
J: TRBJ2-4
size: NA
length: 17
D: TRBD1
CDR3: CASSGFEGGEAKNIQYF
DNA: TGTGCCAGCAGCGGGTTCGAAGGGGGCGAAGCCAAAAACATTCAGTACTTC

V: TRBV6-1
J: TRBJ1-1
size: once
length: 16
D: TRBD1
CDR3: CASSEPGQLMNTEAFF
DNA: TGTGCCAGCAGTGAACCGGGACAGCTCATGAACACTGAAGCTTTCTTT

V: TRBV6-1
J: TRBJ1-5
size: NA
length: 15
D: NA
CDR3: CASSEAKGLGQPQHF
DNA: TGTGCCAGCAGTGAAGCGAAGGGGCTGGGGCAGCCCCAGCATTTT

V: TRBV30
J: TRBJ1-1
size: NA
length: 16
D: TRBD1
CDR3: CAWSKWAGGANTEAFF
DNA: TGTGCCTGGAGTAAATGGGCAGGGGGCGCGAACACTGAAGCTTTCTTT

V: TRBV30
J: TRBJ1-1
size: NA
length: 15
D: TRBD1
CDR3: CAWSVDRGVWTEAFF
DNA: TGTGCCTGGAGTGTTGACAGGGGCGTGTGGACTGAAGCTTTCTTT

V: TRBV7-3
J: TRBJ1-6
size: NA
length: 13
D: NA
CDR3: CASSLDTNSPLHF
DNA: TGTGCCAGCAGCTTAGACACTAATTCACCCCTCCACTTT

V: TRBV30
J: TRBJ2-7
size: NA
length: 14
D: TRBD2
CDR3: CAWSVGLADYEQYF
DNA: TGTGCCTGGAGTGTTGGTCTAGCGGATTACGAGCAGTACTTC

V: TRBV5-1
J: TRBJ1-1
size: NA
length: 14
D: TRBD1
CDR3: CASSGQGVLTEAFF
DNA: TGCGCCAGCAGTGGGCAGGGGGTTCTCACTGAAGCTTTCTTT

V: TRBV11-2
J: TRBJ1-1
size: NA
length: 14
D: TRBD1
CDR3: CASSAKGTVNEAFF
DNA: TGTGCCAGCAGCGCCAAAGGGACAGTTAATGAAGCTTTCTTT

V: TRBV28
J: TRBJ1-2
size: NA
length: 15
D: NA
CDR3: CASSFGAARSYGYTF
DNA: TGTGCCAGCAGTTTTGGGGCCGCAAGATCCTATGGCTACACCTTC

V: TRBV7-8
J: TRBJ2-2
size: NA
length: 16
D: TRBD2
CDR3: CASLGLAPTNTGELFF
DNA: TGTGCCAGCCTGGGACTAGCGCCAACGAACACCGGGGAGCTGTTTTTT

V: TRBV10-3
J: TRBJ1-1
size: NA
length: 13
D: NA
CDR3: CAVSNGVNTEAFF
DNA: TGTGCCGTATCCAACGGGGTGAACACTGAAGCTTTCTTT

V: TRBV2
J: TRBJ1-3
size: few
length: 15
D: NA
CDR3: CASRRGRGNRNTIYF
DNA: TGTGCCAGCAGAAGGGGACGGGGGAATCGAAACACCATATATTTT

V: TRBV5-1
J: TRBJ1-3
size: NA
length: 14
D: TRBD1
CDR3: CASSNGQGGNTIYF
DNA: TGCGCCAGCAGCAACGGACAGGGAGGAAACACCATATATTTT

V: TRBV28
J: TRBJ1-2
size: NA
length: 14
D: NA
CDR3: CASSSLFTGYGYTF
DNA: TGTGCCAGCAGTTCCCTTTTCACAGGCTATGGCTACACCTTC

V: TRBV19
J: TRBJ2-3
size: NA
length: 14
D: NA
CDR3: CASSLGASTDTQYF
DNA: TGTGCCAGTTCCCTGGGGGCGAGCACAGATACGCAGTATTTT

V: TRBV5-4
J: TRBJ2-3
size: NA
length: 15
D: NA
CDR3: CASNPGGTDTDTQYF
DNA: TGTGCCAGCAACCCAGGCGGGACCGACACAGATACGCAGTATTTT

V: TRBV18
J: TRBJ2-3
size: NA
length: 16
D: NA
CDR3: CASSPRPPQGTDTQYF
DNA: TGTGCCAGCTCACCACGGCCGCCCCAGGGTACAGATACGCAGTATTTT

V: TRBV10-1
J: TRBJ2-2
size: NA
length: 14
D: TRBD1
CDR3: CASSRQGVAGELFF
DNA: TGCGCCAGCAGCAGACAGGGGGTCGCCGGGGAGCTGTTTTTT

V: TRBV3-1/TRBV3-2
J: TRBJ2-1
size: NA
length: 15
D: TRBD2
CDR3: CASSPGTSSYNEQFF
DNA: TGTGCCAGCAGCCCCGGGACTAGCTCCTACAATGAGCAGTTCTTC

V: TRBV19
J: TRBJ1-2
size: NA
length: 15
D: NA
CDR3: CASSGGGGYDYGYTF
DNA: TGTGCCAGTAGTGGCGGGGGAGGGTATGACTATGGCTACACCTTC

V: TRBV7-2
J: TRBJ2-5
size: NA
length: 14
D: NA
CDR3: CASSSQGHQETQYF
DNA: TGTGCCAGCAGCTCCCAGGGGCACCAAGAGACCCAGTACTTC

V: TRBV28
J: TRBJ1-4
size: NA
length: 14
D: TRBD1
CDR3: CASSTGGEGEKLFF
DNA: TGTGCCAGCAGTACAGGGGGCGAAGGGGAAAAACTGTTTTTT

V: TRBV29-1
J: TRBJ1-1
size: NA
length: 13
D: NA
CDR3: CSASVGPNTEAFF
DNA: TGCAGCGCCTCAGTGGGCCCGAACACTGAAGCTTTCTTT

V: TRBV11-2
J: TRBJ1-1
size: NA
length: 14
D: NA
CDR3: CASTSPGGSLTAFF
DNA: TGTGCCAGCACCAGCCCGGGGGGAAGTTTGACGGCTTTCTTT

V: TRBV29-1
J: TRBJ1-1
size: NA
length: 13
D: NA
CDR3: CSVRLTMNTEAFF
DNA: TGCAGCGTTCGACTGACCATGAACACTGAAGCTTTCTTT

V: TRBV28
J: TRBJ1-5
size: NA
length: 16
D: TRBD1
CDR3: CAIRIASQGPNQPQHF
DNA: TGTGCCATCCGCATAGCGTCACAGGGGCCCAATCAGCCCCAGCATTTT

V: TRBV7-3
J: TRBJ2-1
size: NA
length: 17
D: TRBD1
CDR3: CASSLISPHRGDNEQFF
DNA: TGTGCCAGCAGCTTAATTAGTCCCCACAGGGGGGACAATGAGCAGTTCTTC

V: TRBV28
J: TRBJ2-3
size: NA
length: 20
D: TRBD2
CDR3: CASSFESGLVGVWDTDTQYF
DNA: TGTGCCAGCAGTTTCGAATCGGGACTAGTAGGGGTGTGGGATACAGATACGCAGTATTTT

V: TRBV27
J: TRBJ1-2
size: NA
length: 18
D: TRBD1
CDR3: CASSLFGGQGADKHGYTF
DNA: TGTGCCAGCAGTTTATTCGGGGGACAGGGGGCAGATAAACATGGCTACACCTTC

V: TRBV7-3
J: TRBJ2-1
size: NA
length: 16
D: TRBD2
CDR3: CASSPRTSGSSSEQFF
DNA: TGTGCCAGCAGCCCACGGACTAGCGGGAGTTCCAGTGAGCAGTTCTTC

V: TRBV6-4
J: TRBJ1-5
size: NA
length: 16
D: NA
CDR3: CASSDPGERANQPQHF
DNA: TGTGCCAGCAGTGATCCCGGGGAAAGGGCCAATCAGCCCCAGCATTTT

V: TRBV28
J: TRBJ1-3
size: NA
length: 14
D: TRBD1
CDR3: CASSLTGGGSTIYF
DNA: TGTGCCAGCAGTTTAACAGGGGGGGGAAGCACCATATATTTT

V: TRBV7-9
J: TRBJ1-3
size: once
length: 17
D: TRBD1
CDR3: CASSPTHFDRVGNTIYF
DNA: TGTGCCAGCAGCCCAACTCATTTTGACAGGGTTGGAAACACCATATATTTT

V: TRBV5-1
J: TRBJ1-3
size: NA
length: 15
D: NA
CDR3: CASSLLQGSGNTIYF
DNA: TGCGCCAGCAGCTTATTGCAGGGCTCTGGAAACACCATATATTTT